This TCR beta chain originates from a study of shared T cell receptors in the human thymus. CDR3 length: 15 residues. Germline V gene sequence: CDR1 MGHDK, CDR2 SYGVNS. With V trimmed by 3 bases and J by 2 bases, 4 bases remained unmatched. Sequencing was performed with immunoSEQ multiplex PCR; in TCRdb, only in-frame clones are kept and a portion is missing. This sample has 500,000 to 850,000 clones, with 80% to 90% found just once. These data were also reused for a study on human thymus T cells. This second report adds: Obtained as resections during corrective heart surgery, the thymus tissue was then studied.

The receptor's source is a boy in the first two years of life with a congenital heart defect. This sequence joins TRBV25-1 and TRBJ2-7, with 10 bases aligning to TRBD1. The sample taken for sequencing was thymocytes. This CDR3 reads CASSDSDRGAYEQYF. CDR3 nucleotides: TGTGCCAGCAGTGACTCGGACAGGGGGGCCTACGAGCAGTACTTC.